This T cell receptor (beta chain) was identified during a study of shared clonotypes between healthy human individuals. Measured with immunoSEQ multiplex PCR; TCRdb has only the in-frame clones, and not every one. The sample lists approximately 940,000 clones; about three quarters were seen once. Germline assignment: CDR1 LNHDA and CDR2 SQIVND (reference sequence). This CDR3 comprises 16 residues. The V gene end was trimmed by 5 bases and the J gene end by 0 bases; junction bases not matched to a gene: 8. Broader study findings: Incompleteness in sorted-subset sequencing, despite large depth, was shown by rarefaction. About 5% was the fraction of naive CD4 clonotypes found shared across four donors.

This clone was counted once. Its cognate antigen is unknown. The sequenced sample consisted of memory CD4+ T cells sorted from blood. Subset in this sample: CD45RA-negative fraction. This TCR was recovered from a young man in good health. V is TRBV19 and J is TRBJ1-2; TRBD1 matches at 8 bases. The CDR3 sequence is CASSRQGRITNYGYTF. Here the CDR3 DNA reads TGTGCCAGTAGTCGACAGGGGCGAATCACTAACTATGGCTACACCTTC.